These T cell receptor beta chains were read from a single sample in a study of T cells in Graves' hyperthyroidism and ophthalmopathy. TCRdb redid the calling of the multiplex PCR reads with MiXCR, one entry per CDR3 protein. The sample consists of more than 300,000 distinct CDR3 sequences, more than 11% of them appearing once. Sequencing was carried out using blood. All receptors derive from a woman between 55 and 75 years old with Graves' hyperthyroidism. CDR3s include the opening cysteine and the closing phenylalanine or tryptophan. A D gene is named only where the DNA matches it firmly. Clone size is shown for a subset of rows, as once, few, many or a class of expanded clone.

abundance: many; v_gene: TRBV24-1; len: 18; d_gene: TRBD1; j_gene: TRBJ1-5; CDR3nt: TGTGCCACCAGTGCGAGGCCCACAGGGGGTCTCTCCAATCAGCCCCAGCATTTT; CDR3aa: CATSARPTGGLSNQPQHF
abundance: few; v_gene: TRBV9; len: 15; d_gene: NA; j_gene: TRBJ1-3; CDR3nt: TGTGCCAGCAGCGTAGGGGTGATCTCTGGAAACACCATATATTTT; CDR3aa: CASSVGVISGNTIYF
abundance: many; v_gene: TRBV7-2; len: 15; d_gene: NA; j_gene: TRBJ2-2; CDR3nt: TGTGCCAGCAGTCCCGGGGTCGCGAACACCGGGGAGCTGTTTTTT; CDR3aa: CASSPGVANTGELFF
abundance: many; v_gene: TRBV20-1; len: 14; d_gene: NA; j_gene: TRBJ1-1; CDR3nt: TGCAGTGCTAGAGATGTAGGCGGAAACACTGAAGCTTTCTTT; CDR3aa: CSARDVGGNTEAFF
abundance: many; v_gene: TRBV3-1; len: 15; d_gene: TRBD2; j_gene: TRBJ2-5; CDR3nt: TGTGCCAGCAGCCTTCCCGGGACTAGTGATGAGACCCAGTACTTC; CDR3aa: CASSLPGTSDETQYF
abundance: few; v_gene: TRBV12-5; len: 12; d_gene: NA; j_gene: TRBJ2-2; CDR3nt: TGTGCTAGTGGTTCTAACACCGGGGAGCTGTTTTTT; CDR3aa: CASGSNTGELFF
abundance: few; v_gene: TRBV6-1; len: 12; d_gene: NA; j_gene: TRBJ1-5; CDR3nt: TGTGCCACCATAGATAGCAATCAGCCCCAGCATTTT; CDR3aa: CATIDSNQPQHF
abundance: once; v_gene: TRBV19; len: 13; d_gene: NA; j_gene: TRBJ2-5; CDR3nt: TGTGCCAGTAGTACCGGGACAATAGAGACCCAGTACTTC; CDR3aa: CASSTGTIETQYF
abundance: many; v_gene: TRBV5-1; len: 14; d_gene: NA; j_gene: TRBJ2-1; CDR3nt: TGCGCCAGCAGCGGGGGACTCGCCTACAATGAGCAGTTCTTC; CDR3aa: CASSGGLAYNEQFF
abundance: few; v_gene: TRBV9; len: 15; d_gene: TRBD1; j_gene: TRBJ1-1; CDR3nt: TGTGCCAGCAGCCCGTGGACAGGGGGGAACACTGAAGCTTTCTTT; CDR3aa: CASSPWTGGNTEAFF
abundance: many; v_gene: TRBV12-3/TRBV12-4; len: 11; d_gene: NA; j_gene: TRBJ1-1; CDR3nt: TGTGCCAGCAGGATGAACACTGAAGCTTTCTTT; CDR3aa: CASRMNTEAFF
abundance: many; v_gene: TRBV6-5; len: 17; d_gene: NA; j_gene: TRBJ2-7; CDR3nt: TGTGCCAGCAGTTACTCAGAAGGGGGGCAGAGCCCCTACGAGCAGTACTTC; CDR3aa: CASSYSEGGQSPYEQYF
abundance: many; v_gene: TRBV20-1; len: 16; d_gene: TRBD1; j_gene: TRBJ2-1; CDR3nt: TGCAGTGCAAGAACACAGGGGGGAAGCTCCTACAATGAGCAGTTCTTC; CDR3aa: CSARTQGGSSYNEQFF
abundance: many; v_gene: TRBV6-1; len: 18; d_gene: TRBD2; j_gene: TRBJ2-7; CDR3nt: TGTGCCAGCAGGACATACTCGTGGCCTAGCGGGAATGAGTACGAGCAGTACTTC; CDR3aa: CASRTYSWPSGNEYEQYF
abundance: many; v_gene: TRBV12-3/TRBV12-4; len: 13; d_gene: NA; j_gene: TRBJ2-7; CDR3nt: TGTGCCAGCAGTTTAGGAGGGCCCTTCGAGCAGTACTTC; CDR3aa: CASSLGGPFEQYF
abundance: few; v_gene: TRBV7-3; len: 15; d_gene: NA; j_gene: TRBJ2-3; CDR3nt: TGTGCCAGCAGCTTAAGAGGACTCATAACCGATACGCAGTATTTT; CDR3aa: CASSLRGLITDTQYF
abundance: many; v_gene: TRBV7-8; len: 14; d_gene: NA; j_gene: TRBJ2-7; CDR3nt: TGTGCCAGCAGCTTTACCCCAGCGGCGTACGAGCAGTACTTC; CDR3aa: CASSFTPAAYEQYF
abundance: many; v_gene: TRBV11-2; len: 11; d_gene: NA; j_gene: TRBJ2-7; CDR3nt: TGTGCCAGCAGCCCCTTTAGGGCGCAGTACTTC; CDR3aa: CASSPFRAQYF
abundance: many; v_gene: TRBV25-1; len: 14; d_gene: TRBD1; j_gene: TRBJ2-7; CDR3nt: TGTGCCAGCCAAGGACAGGGGAGTTCCTACGAGCAGTACTTC; CDR3aa: CASQGQGSSYEQYF
abundance: many; v_gene: TRBV24-1; len: 14; d_gene: TRBD1; j_gene: TRBJ2-5; CDR3nt: TGTGCCACCCCACAGGGGACGAACCGAGAGACCCAGTACTTC; CDR3aa: CATPQGTNRETQYF
abundance: many; v_gene: TRBV24-1; len: 14; d_gene: NA; j_gene: TRBJ2-5; CDR3nt: TGTGCCACCAGTGATTACACAGGGACGGAGACCCAGTACTTC; CDR3aa: CATSDYTGTETQYF
abundance: many; v_gene: TRBV3-1; len: 15; d_gene: TRBD2; j_gene: TRBJ2-1; CDR3nt: TGTGCCAGCAGCCAAGCCCCTAGCGGGAGTAATGAGCAGTTCTTC; CDR3aa: CASSQAPSGSNEQFF
abundance: NA; v_gene: TRBV2; len: 16; d_gene: TRBD1; j_gene: TRBJ1-2; CDR3nt: TGTGCCAGCATCGGTCTACACAGGGGGCAGGTCTATGGCTACACCTTC; CDR3aa: CASIGLHRGQVYGYTF
abundance: many; v_gene: TRBV13; len: 16; d_gene: TRBD2; j_gene: TRBJ2-1; CDR3nt: TGTGCCAGCAGCTGGACTAGCGGAGGTTTCTACAATGAGCAGTTCTTC; CDR3aa: CASSWTSGGFYNEQFF
abundance: many; v_gene: TRBV15; len: 17; d_gene: TRBD1; j_gene: TRBJ1-5; CDR3nt: TGTGCCACCAGAGGATCGATCCGGACAGGGCTCAATCAGCCCCAGCATTTT; CDR3aa: CATRGSIRTGLNQPQHF
abundance: many; v_gene: TRBV7-9; len: 13; d_gene: TRBD2; j_gene: TRBJ2-7; CDR3nt: TGTGCCAGCAGCGATGGACTAGCCTACGAGCAGTACTTC; CDR3aa: CASSDGLAYEQYF
abundance: few; v_gene: TRBV19; len: 13; d_gene: NA; j_gene: TRBJ1-5; CDR3nt: TGTGCCAGTAGTATGGTGGGCTCTCAGCCCCAGCATTTT; CDR3aa: CASSMVGSQPQHF